The clone carrying this TCR beta chain was recorded many times. The antigen is unknown. The sample originates from a study of blood T cells in healthy people across ages. Overall study results and limits: When set beside aged donors, long-lived donors presented more naive CD4+ cells and higher diversity. Estimates of diversity drawn from one million T cells were considered underestimates. The fall in TCR beta diversity per million T cells was roughly linear with age.

Researchers isolated at least 7 million PBMCs per sample. Sample-barcoded 5' priming and a J-beta primer mix drove a second PCR of 7 to 11 cycles. Each CDR3 protein is one row after TCRdb ran MiXCR on the 5' RACE reads. The sample consists of about 690,000 distinct CDR3 sequences, about 43% of them appearing once. The sequencing sample was made of blood. This sequence was found in a man at least 80 years old in good health.

The CDR3 reads CASSGGRGHQPQHF. The CDR3 DNA sequence: TGTGCCAGCAGCGGGGGGAGGGGCCATCAGCCCCAGCATTTT. The chain recombines TRBV7-8 with TRBJ1-5; perhaps TRBD1 as D (5 bases). The CDR3 contains 14 residues. V was shortened by 5 bases and J by 5 bases, with 13 bases between the two germline ends. CDR1 is SGHVS and CDR2 is FQNEAQ in the germline V gene. Full variable domain (missing parts from reference TRBV7-8 and TRBJ1-5): GAGVSQSPRYKVAKRGQDVALRCDPISGHVSLFWYQQALGQGPEFLTYFQNEAQLDKSGLPSDRFFAERPEGSVSTLKIQRTQQEDSAVYLCASSGGRGHQPQHFGDGTRLSIL.